The 29 T cell receptor beta chains below come from one sample, sequenced in a study of CD8 T cells in ankylosing spondylitis. TCRdb called the 5' RACE reads again in MiXCR, with one record for every CDR3 protein. This sample has roughly 230,000 distinct CDR3 sequences, with over 15% found just once. Input material: blood, either unsorted or a sorted T cell fraction (not recorded which). The source of these receptors is a male donor with ankylosing spondylitis or in good health (not recorded which).

This clonotype appeared many times. V gene TRBV6-5 combines with J gene TRBJ1-1; possibly TRBD1 for D (6 bases). CDR3 length: 13 amino acids. In germline, CDR1 is MNHEY, CDR2 SVGAGI. The V and J ends lost 0 bases and 4 bases respectively, with 6 bases between them. CDR3 residues: CASSYSGGTEAFF. CDR3 nucleotide sequence: TGTGCCAGCAGTTACTCAGGGGGCACTGAAGCTTTCTTT.

This clonotype was seen many times. The rearrangement links TRBV5-1 to TRBJ1-1; D unclear. Germline assignment: CDR1 SGHRS and CDR2 YFSETQ. Trimming took off 1 base at V and 3 bases at J, with 7 bases between the two ends. This CDR3 has 13 residues. CDR3 sequence (DNA): TGCGCCAGCAGCTTGCCTCGCGACACTGAAGCTTTCTTT. Amino acid sequence: CASSLPRDTEAFF.

The V call is TRBV11-2, the J call TRBJ2-5; possibly TRBD1 for D (5 bases). Germline V gene sequence: CDR1 SGHAT, CDR2 FQNNGV. Trimming removed 3 bases at V and 0 bases at J, with 8 bases between. The CDR3 totals 14 residues. CDR3 coding DNA: TGTGCCAGCAGCTTCTCGACAGACCAAGAGACCCAGTACTTC. Translating gives CASSFSTDQETQYF.

This chain uses TRBV27 with TRBJ1-4; D gene ambiguous. Trimming left V 4 bases short and J 8 bases short, with 17 bases between. The CDR3 has 15 residues. The germline gives CDR1 MNHEY, CDR2 SMNVEV (reference sequence). This CDR3 reads CASSYGLGRREKLFF. The CDR3 coding sequence is TGTGCCAGCAGTTATGGGCTAGGCCGACGGGAAAAACTGTTTTTT.

This clonotype has just a few counts. This sequence joins TRBV5-5 and TRBJ2-3, with D hard to call. This CDR3 region has 17 residues. Trimming removed 4 bases at V and 1 base at J, with 19 bases between. Germline V lookup: CDR1 SGHKS, CDR2 YYEKEE (reference sequence). Written as DNA, the CDR3 is TGTGCCAGCAGCCCCGCCGCGTGGGGTAGTGGCACAGATACGCAGTATTTT. It is translated as CASSPAAWGSGTDTQYF.

This clonotype was seen more than once but under ten times. This chain uses TRBV30 with TRBJ2-7, with 10 bases identical to TRBD1. The V and J ends lost 8 bases and 2 bases, in that order; junction bases with no gene match: 3. The CDR3 runs to 12 residues. Germline CDR1 GTSNPN, CDR2 SVGIG (reference sequence). This CDR3 reads CAGGTGAYEQYF. CDR3 nucleotide sequence: TGTGCCGGGGGGACAGGGGCCTACGAGCAGTACTTC. Supplemented by reference TRBV30 and TRBJ2-7, the full variable domain reads SQTIHQWPATLVQPVGSPLSLECTVEGTSNPNLYWYRQAAGRGLQLLFYSVGIGQISSEVPQNLSASRPQDRQFILSSKKLLLSDSGFYLCAGGTGAYEQYFGPGTRLTVT.

In its sample, this clonotype was seen a few times. This chain connects TRBV27 to TRBJ2-7, with 9 bases that match TRBD2. The V and J ends lost 0 bases and 7 bases, in that order; junction bases with no gene match: 10. CDR3 size: 16 residues. Germline CDR1 reads MNHEY; CDR2 reads SMNVEV (reference sequence). The CDR3, as DNA: TGTGCCAGCAGTTTATCCCGACTAGCGGCAATGCCAGAGCAGTACTTC. Translating gives CASSLSRLAAMPEQYF.

This clonotype was seen at least ten times. V usage is TRBV12-3 or TRBV12-4 and J usage is TRBJ2-7; D unclear. Between the trimmed V and J ends, which lost 3 bases and 6 bases, there was a span of 15 bases. The CDR3 runs 14 residues. The CDR3 protein is CASSFVSPSGEQYF. The CDR3 DNA follows: TGTGCCAGCAGTTTTGTCTCTCCGTCGGGCGAGCAGTACTTC.

This clonotype appeared a few times. The CDR3 spells CASSLNFLAGDDSYNEQFF. CDR3 DNA: TGTGCCAGCAGCTTAAATTTCCTAGCGGGAGATGACTCCTACAATGAGCAGTTCTTC. V usage is TRBV7-6 and J usage is TRBJ2-1, with 10 positions matching TRBD2. J was trimmed by 0 bases and V by 2 bases; bases with no gene match: 10. Germline loops: CDR1 SGHVS, CDR2 FNYEAQ. The CDR3 extends over 19 amino acids. The full variable domain, completed using reference TRBV7-6 and TRBJ2-1, is GAGVSQSPRYKVTKRGQDVALRCDPISGHVSLYWYRQALGQGPEFLTYFNYEAQQDKSGLPNDRFSAERPEGSISTLTIQRTEQRDSAMYRCASSLNFLAGDDSYNEQFFGPGTRLTVL.

V usage is TRBV29-1 and J usage is TRBJ2-1; D unresolved. The CDR3 covers 17 residues. V was clipped by 7 bases and J by 0 bases, with 22 bases between them. Looked up from germline, CDR1 is SQVTM and CDR2 is ANQGSEA. The CDR3 here is CSAVGSERRSSYNEQFF. CDR3 nucleotides: TGCAGCGCCGTCGGTAGTGAGCGTAGGAGCTCCTACAATGAGCAGTTCTTC.

The table lists this clonotype with a few counts. V usage is TRBV12-3 or TRBV12-4 and J usage is TRBJ2-3, with 9 bases that match TRBD2. The CDR3 is made up of 15 amino acids. The ends lost 6 bases at V and 5 bases at J; junction bases unmatched: 9. DNA of the CDR3: TGTGCCAGCAGCATAGGGACTAGCACGGGAGATACGCAGTATTTT. This translates into CASSIGTSTGDTQYF.

This clonotype turned up a few times. The chain has TRBV4-1 and TRBJ1-2; D ambiguous. Germline CDR1 is MGHRA and CDR2 is YSYEKL. Trimming removed 1 base at V and 5 bases at J, with 14 bases between. The CDR3 has 15 residues. In DNA, the CDR3 is TGCGCCAGCAGCCAAGGTATCAGCAGTCTTTATGGCTACACCTTC. Translation: CASSQGISSLYGYTF.

The chain is built from TRBV6-4 and TRBJ2-1; D possibly corresponds to TRBD2 (6 bases). CDR3 length: 14 residues. The ends were cut back, 7 bases at V and 13 bases at J, with 23 bases in the middle. Looked up from germline, CDR1 is MRHNA and CDR2 is SNTAGT. The CDR3 loop reads CASKDDRDSSGQFF. The CDR3 DNA reads TGTGCCAGCAAGGATGACCGGGACTCCTCGGGACAGTTCTTC.

V gene TRBV12-5 combines with J gene TRBJ2-7, with D possibly matching TRBD1 (5 bases). Germline lookup yields CDR1 LGHNT and CDR2 FRNRAP. The V and J ends lost 4 bases and 3 bases respectively, with 16 bases between them. This CDR3 region has 15 residues. The DNA for the CDR3 is TGTGCTAGTGGTTCGGGCACAGGATTTCTCTACGAGCAGTACTTC. Residues: CASGSGTGFLYEQYF. Looking up the rest from reference TRBV12-5 and TRBJ2-7 gives the full variable domain: DARVTQTPRHKVTEMGQEVTMRCQPILGHNTVFWYRQTMMQGLELLAYFRNRAPLDDSGMPKDRFSAEMPDATLATLKIQPSEPRDSAVYFCASGSGTGFLYEQYFGPGTRLTVT.

This clonotype was counted only a few times. The CDR3 coding sequence is TGCGCCAGCAGCTCCACACGGACAGGGTTTCAAAATACGCAGTATTTT. Translating gives CASSSTRTGFQNTQYF. V gene TRBV5-1 combines with J gene TRBJ2-3; TRBD1 matches at 8 bases. J gave up 7 bases and V 3 bases, and 13 bases lay outside the gene matches. The CDR3 extends over 16 amino acids. Germline V gene sequence: CDR1 SGHRS, CDR2 YFSETQ.

The genes are TRBV2 and TRBJ2-3; possible D gene TRBD2, 5 bases. This CDR3 spans 17 amino acids. Trimming took off 3 bases at V and 5 bases at J, with 21 bases between the two ends. Germline CDR1 and CDR2: SNHLY and FYNNEI. CDR3 residues: CASSDGSSSTRRDTQYF. The CDR3, as DNA: TGTGCCAGCAGTGATGGTAGTTCTAGCACCCGGAGAGATACGCAGTATTTT.

The chain is built from TRBV5-1 and TRBJ2-5, with TRBD1 matching 8 bases. Losses at the gene ends were 6 bases for V and 5 bases for J; bases not matched to a gene: 9. Germline CDR1 reads SGHRS; CDR2 reads YFSETQ. This CDR3 has 14 amino acids. The CDR3 is CASNQGAFRETQYF. DNA for the CDR3: TGCGCCAGCAATCAGGGGGCATTTCGGGAGACCCAGTACTTC.

This clonotype was seen only a few times. V gene TRBV4-3 combines with J gene TRBJ2-2, with D maybe TRBD2 (5 bases). Germline lookup yields CDR1 LGHNA and CDR2 YSLEER. The CDR3 consists of 15 residues. Trimming cost V 2 bases and J 6 bases, with 13 bases left between them. CDR3 nucleotides: TGCGCCAGCAGCCAATGGCGAGGGAAGGCCGGGGAGCTGTTTTTT. This sequence encodes CASSQWRGKAGELFF.

This clonotype was counted ten times or more. This chain joins TRBV6-2 or TRBV6-3 and TRBJ2-7, with D possibly being TRBD2 (5 bases). This CDR3 is built from 13 residues. Trimming took off 0 bases at V and 5 bases at J, with 8 bases between the two ends. The germline CDR1 and CDR2 sequences are MNHEY and SVGEGT. The CDR3 nucleotides are TGTGCCAGCAGTTACTCGCCGGGAAACGAGCAGTACTTC. This sequence encodes CASSYSPGNEQYF.

This clonotype was seen many times. This chain joins TRBV25-1 and TRBJ2-7; weak D call: TRBD1 (6 bases). The CDR3 totals 12 residues. CDR1 is MGHDK and CDR2 is SYGVNS in the germline V gene. V was clipped by 6 bases and J by 4 bases, with 10 bases between them. The CDR3 reads CASRTGSYEQYF. Written as DNA, the CDR3 is TGTGCCAGCAGAACAGGGTCGTACGAGCAGTACTTC.

This chain links TRBV28 with TRBJ1-1; 9 bases align to TRBD1. The CDR3 sequence is 15 residues long. The V gene end was trimmed by 5 bases and the J gene end by 4 bases; junction bases not matched to a gene: 8. Germline CDR1 MDHEN, CDR2 SYDVKM. The CDR3 is CASSPGTGLRTEAFF. The CDR3 DNA reads as TGTGCCAGCAGTCCCGGGACAGGGCTGCGCACTGAAGCTTTCTTT.

This clonotype was counted ten times or more. The gene calls are TRBV12-3 or TRBV12-4 and TRBJ2-3; TRBD1 matches 8 bases. Trimming at V came to 5 bases and at J to 4 bases, leaving 11 bases not matched to a gene. The CDR3 loop spans 16 amino acids. The CDR3 spells CASSPRKQGDPDTQYF. The CDR3 DNA is TGTGCCAGCAGTCCCCGGAAACAGGGGGACCCAGATACGCAGTATTTT.

This clonotype has a count of ten or more. In nucleotides, the CDR3 is TGCAGCGTTAGGGACTGGTCGGAAAAACTGTTTTTT. Its protein is CSVRDWSEKLFF. This sequence joins TRBV29-1 and TRBJ1-4, with a possible D match to TRBD1 (5 bases). From germline, CDR1 is SQVTM and CDR2 ANQGSEA. V was trimmed by 5 bases and J by 8 bases, leaving 12 bases between them. The CDR3 totals 12 residues.

The chain recombines TRBV5-1 with TRBJ1-1; D possibly corresponds to TRBD1 (5 bases). V lost 4 bases and J lost 4, with 14 bases in between. CDR1 is SGHRS and CDR2 is YFSETQ in the germline V gene. The CDR3 has 14 residues. This CDR3 is CASSQPGAITEAFF. CDR3 in DNA: TGCGCCAGCAGCCAACCCGGGGCTATCACTGAAGCTTTCTTT.

V is TRBV29-1 and J is TRBJ2-7, with 8 bases that match TRBD2. J gave up 2 bases and V 0 bases, and 6 bases lay outside the gene matches. Germline CDR1 and CDR2: SQVTM and ANQGSEA. This CDR3 contains 15 residues. In DNA form, the CDR3 reads TGCAGCGTTGAAGATGCAGCGGGAGACACCTACGAGCAGTACTTC. This translates into CSVEDAAGDTYEQYF.

The V and J genes are TRBV20-1 and TRBJ2-7, with unresolved D. CDR1 is DFQATT and CDR2 is SNEGSKA in the germline V gene (reference sequence). The V and J ends lost 0 bases and 0 bases respectively, with 15 bases between them. The CDR3 totals 16 residues. CDR3 loop: CSARDSIRGFSYEQYF. The CDR3 nucleotides read TGCAGTGCTAGAGACTCTATTCGTGGGTTCTCCTACGAGCAGTACTTC.

The chain uses TRBV5-1 and TRBJ2-3, with a possible D match to TRBD2 (7 bases). Trimming pared 1 base from V and 2 bases from J, leaving 23 bases between. The CDR3 runs 19 residues. Germline V lookup: CDR1 SGHRS, CDR2 YFSETQ. The CDR3 here is CASSLLWPRGAPHTDTQYF. CDR3 coding DNA: TGCGCCAGCAGCTTGTTGTGGCCACGGGGGGCCCCTCACACAGATACGCAGTATTTT.

Within the sample, this clonotype is medium-sized (0.01 to 0.1%). The gene calls are TRBV4-3 and TRBJ2-7; 7 bases are a match to TRBD2. V was pared by 1 base and J by 3 bases, with 3 bases of the junction left unmatched. Germline values: CDR1 LGHNA, CDR2 YSLEER. There are 14 residues in the CDR3. CDR3 residues: CASSQGEGRYEQYF. The CDR3 nucleotides are TGCGCCAGCAGCCAAGGGGAGGGACGCTACGAGCAGTACTTC.

This clonotype was counted many times. V gene TRBV10-3 combines with J gene TRBJ2-1, with D possibly matching TRBD1 (5 bases). V lost 10 bases and J lost 7, with 20 bases in between. The CDR3 spans 14 residues. Germline V gene sequence: CDR1 ENHRY, CDR2 SYGVKD. The CDR3 bases are TGTGCCACCACTCCCGGACACAGCACGAATGAGCAGTTCTTC. Protein: CATTPGHSTNEQFF.